This T cell receptor beta chain originates from a study of T cells in Graves' hyperthyroidism and ophthalmopathy. This clonotype was recorded many times. Diagnostic decisions used clinical symptoms, serum thyroxine and TRAb, thyroid ultrasound and orbital computed tomography. The CDR3 covers 14 residues. CDR1 MNHEY and CDR2 SMNVEV come from the germline V gene (reference sequence). Trimming cost V 5 bases and J 7 bases, with 17 bases left between them. RNA transcripts gave rise to amplified TCR beta CDR3 regions. The study used the HTBI primer set for a first-round RT-PCR of the TCR CDR3. TCRdb reprocessed the multiplex PCR reads with MiXCR, giving one entry per CDR3 protein. The sample includes 550,000 to 800,000 distinct CDR3 sequences, 16% seen only once; the top ten take under 8.5%.

Sequenced input: blood. The chain couples TRBV27 to TRBJ1-2; no clear D gene. This receptor was taken from a man between 18 and 35 years old with Graves' hyperthyroidism. The CDR3 bases are TGTGCCAGCAGTCCCGTGGGCGAGGAGTTTGGCTACACCTTC. Translated, it gives CASSPVGEEFGYTF.